A selection of T cell receptor beta chains follows, all from one sample in a study of cytomegalovirus exposure and HLA in healthy donors. Sequencing used immunoSEQ multiplex PCR; TCRdb keeps in-frame clones, though not all of them. The sample includes just over 200,000 clones, just under 70% of them seen just once. The sample comprised PBMCs. These TCRs come from a man aged 40-49 years in good health and CMV-seropositive. CDR3s include the opening cysteine and the closing phenylalanine or tryptophan. Fields, in order: V gene, clone size, D gene, J gene, CDR3 DNA, CDR3 protein. D genes are given only for firm matches. Part of the rows lack a size; the others show once, few, many or a class for expanded clones.

>TRBV18|NA|NA|TRBJ1-1
TGTGCCAGCTCACGGGAGCCTTACCTGAACACTGAAGCTTTCTTT
CASSREPYLNTEAFF
>TRBV19|NA|TRBD1|TRBJ2-2
TGTGCCAGTAGTACGATACCGGGACAGGCGAACACCGGGGAGCTGTTTTTT
CASSTIPGQANTGELFF
>TRBV6-5|NA|TRBD1|TRBJ1-1
TGTGCCAGCAGTGGGACAGGGGGAACGAACACTGAAGCTTTCTTT
CASSGTGGTNTEAFF
>TRBV6-1|NA|NA|TRBJ1-6
TGTGCCAGCAGTGAAAGCAGGTATTCACCCCTCCACTTT
CASSESRYSPLHF
>TRBV28|NA|TRBD2|TRBJ2-1
TGTGCCAGCAGTATCAGGGAGGGCTACAATGAGCAGTTCTTC
CASSIREGYNEQFF
>TRBV2|few|TRBD2|TRBJ2-5
TGTGCCAGCAGTGGACTAGCGGCAGAGACCCAGTACTTC
CASSGLAAETQYF
>TRBV5-1|few|TRBD2|TRBJ2-3
TGCGCCAGCAGCCAGGGACTAGCGGGGGGAGATACGCAGTATTTT
CASSQGLAGGDTQYF
>TRBV29-1|NA|TRBD1|TRBJ2-1
TGCAGCGTTGAGTGGACAGGGAAGTTAGTACAGTTCTTC
CSVEWTGKLVQFF
>TRBV7-3|once|TRBD2|TRBJ2-1
TGTGCCAGCAGCTTAATGGGACGGGGGGGCCGCGATGAGCAGTTCTTC
CASSLMGRGGRDEQFF
>TRBV29-1|NA|NA|TRBJ2-7
TGCAGCGTTCGAGGGGGTGGTGGGTACGAGCAGTACTTC
CSVRGGGGYEQYF
>TRBV19|NA|NA|TRBJ2-7
TGTGCCAGTAGATTGGGCCCCCAAAGCTCCTACGAGCAGTACTTC
CASRLGPQSSYEQYF
>TRBV6-5|few|NA|TRBJ2-2
TGTGCCAGCAGCACCGACAGGACCGGGGAGCTGTTTTTT
CASSTDRTGELFF
>TRBV6-5|NA|NA|TRBJ1-4
TGTGCCAGCAGTTACGGGGAGCAGGCAACTAATGAAAAACTGTTTTTT
CASSYGEQATNEKLFF
>TRBV9|few|TRBD1|TRBJ2-1
TGTGCCAGCAGCCCTCTCCCCGGGGGGACAGGGAGCAATGAGCAGTTCTTC
CASSPLPGGTGSNEQFF
>TRBV5-3|NA|TRBD1|TRBJ2-5
TGTGCCAGAAGCTCCCTGGACAGGGGGCCACAAGAGACCCAGTACTTC
CARSSLDRGPQETQYF
>TRBV5-1|NA|NA|TRBJ1-4
TGCGCCAGCAGCGTCCAGGGGTCGAATGAAAAACTGTTTTTT
CASSVQGSNEKLFF
>TRBV11-2|NA|NA|TRBJ2-7
TGTGCCAGCAGCTCTCGTAGCGAGCAGTACTTC
CASSSRSEQYF
>TRBV27|NA|TRBD1|TRBJ2-1
TGTGCCAGCAGTTTATCGGTTAGGACAGGGGGTGCAGATGAGCAGTTCTTC
CASSLSVRTGGADEQFF
>TRBV7-2|NA|NA|TRBJ1-3
TGTGCCAGCAGCCTCGGACACCCCTCTGGAAACACCATATATTTT
CASSLGHPSGNTIYF
>TRBV5-1|NA|TRBD1|TRBJ2-7
TGCGCCAGCAGCTTGGAGGGACAGGGGGTGGACGAGCAGTACTTC
CASSLEGQGVDEQYF
>TRBV6-5|NA|NA|TRBJ2-7
TGTGCCAGCAGTTTCTCGGGGTTGGGGCCTGGGTACGAGCAGTACTTC
CASSFSGLGPGYEQYF
>TRBV7-2|NA|TRBD2|TRBJ2-1
TGTGCCAGCAGCAGGACTAGCCCGAGCTCCTACAATGAGCAGTTCTTC
CASSRTSPSSYNEQFF
>TRBV9|NA|TRBD2|TRBJ2-2
TGTGCCAGCAGCGTAGGATCGCTAGCGGGGGGGGAGCTGTTTTTT
CASSVGSLAGGELFF
>TRBV5-1|NA|NA|TRBJ1-2
TGCGCCAGCAGCTTCGACATTCCCTATGGCTACACCTTC
CASSFDIPYGYTF
>TRBV29-1|NA|TRBD1|TRBJ1-2
TGCAGCGTTGAAGGGCGGGACAGGGTGAATGGCTACACCTTC
CSVEGRDRVNGYTF
>TRBV9|NA|NA|TRBJ1-4
TGTGCCAGCAGCGTAGGAGTAGTGGCAGGGGCTAATGAAAAACTGTTTTTT
CASSVGVVAGANEKLFF
>TRBV9|few|NA|TRBJ1-1
TGTGCCAGCAGCGTAGACCGGAGGGGCACGACTGAAGCTTTCTTT
CASSVDRRGTTEAFF
>TRBV2|NA|NA|TRBJ2-3
TGTGCCAGCAGTGTGGCGGGGGCCCGCACAGATACGCAGTATTTT
CASSVAGARTDTQYF
>TRBV12-5|NA|NA|TRBJ2-2
TGTGCTAGTGGTTTGCTAATTGACAGACTTTCGAACACCGGGGAGCTGTTTTTT
CASGLLIDRLSNTGELFF
>TRBV19|NA|TRBD2|TRBJ2-2
TGTGCCAGTAGTATAGCACTAGCGGGGGGGCATGGCGACGGGGAGCTGTTTTTT
CASSIALAGGHGDGELFF
>TRBV7-9|NA|NA|TRBJ1-2
TGTGCCAGCAGCCCCTGGCGGGGTGGCTACACCTTC
CASSPWRGGYTF
>TRBV7-9|NA|NA|TRBJ1-1
TGTGCCAGCAGCTTTGGGCAGACTGAAGCTTTCTTT
CASSFGQTEAFF
>TRBV28|NA|NA|TRBJ1-3
TGTGCCAGCAGTCGGACGGGGGGGACCCGAAACACCATATATTTT
CASSRTGGTRNTIYF
>TRBV4-1|few|NA|TRBJ1-5
TGCGCCAGCAGCCTCGGAATGACAGTTTATCAGCCCCAGCATTTT
CASSLGMTVYQPQHF